This TCR beta chain emerged from a study of cytomegalovirus exposure and HLA in healthy donors. Details on this clone: Its antigen is currently unknown.

The study, taken as a whole, reports: Accurate prediction of HLA-A and HLA-B alleles (for most subjects) was reportedly achieved from TCR beta sequences.

PCR amplification relied on 60 Vbeta primers (plus 13 Jbeta primers). As processed by the authors: Unique TCR beta chains numbered approximately 80 million in a later analysis, with around 10 million shared. Repertoires were generated with immunoSEQ multiplex PCR, while TCRdb's copy carries only in-frame clones and drops some. The V and J calls and the clone size are those of that table, but D and trimming were determined from the DNA. The sample records some 140,000 clones, roughly 9% being singletons. The CDR3 consists of 16 residues. Germline V lookup: CDR1 MNHEY, CDR2 SMNVEV (reference sequence). Between the trimmed V and J ends, which lost 3 bases and 2 bases, there was a span of 15 bases.

The V gene is TRBV27, the J gene TRBJ2-3, with D possibly TRBD1 on 5 matching bases. This receptor was identified in a woman in her thirties or forties in good health and CMV-seropositive. The sequencing sample was made of PBMCs. The CDR3 sequence is CASSFWTPRNTDTQYF. The CDR3 DNA reads TGTGCCAGCAGTTTCTGGACACCTAGGAACACAGATACGCAGTATTTT.